The clone carrying this TCR beta chain was recorded a few times. Antigen specificity is unknown. The source of the sample is a study of cytomegalovirus exposure and HLA in healthy donors. Study summary: An early data release held around 80 million unique TCRs from HLA-typed donors. Whole-study results and caveats: Presence/absence comparisons presumed near-even sequencing depth among donors.

Trimming shortened V by 4 bases and J by 6 bases, and 16 bases separated the two germline ends. The germline V gene encodes CDR1 SGHDN and CDR2 FVKESK. The CDR3 has 15 amino acids. PCR primers comprised 60 Vbeta and 13 Jbeta primers. Profiling relied on immunoSEQ multiplex PCR, and the TCRdb table lists in-frame clones only, not all of them. Altogether about 120,000 clones are present, around 65% being singletons, with the ten largest covering about 1.6%. The chain employs TRBV14 and TRBJ2-1, with D perhaps matching TRBD2 (7 bases). Sequenced material: PBMCs. The TCR comes from a man aged 18-30 years in good health and CMV-seronegative. The CDR3 region is CASSRWGGQGNEQFF. CDR3 nucleotide sequence: TGTGCCAGCAGCCGTTGGGGGGGCCAGGGCAATGAGCAGTTCTTC.